This T cell receptor (beta chain) was sequenced during a study of OX40 agonist ivuxolimab in advanced cancers. General study results and limits: By week 6 at 0.1 to 3.0 mg/kg, blood CD4+ and CD8+ T cells had expanded clonally.

Trimming shortened V by 0 bases and J by 1 base, and 19 bases separated the two germline ends. The CDR3 is 18 residues long. CDR1 and CDR2 (germline): SGHTA, FQGNSA. Assay: immunoSEQ multiplex PCR; the TCRdb copy retains only in-frame clones and omits some. The sample comprises over 50,000 clones, approximately 86% of which are singletons, and about 4.8% rests with the top ten. In regard to this clone: No antigen is known for it.

The starting material was CD4+ or CD8+ T cells sorted from blood, obtained in a trial of the OX40 agonist ivuxolimab. The TCR was taken from an adult with an advanced solid tumor such as melanoma, head and neck, liver or kidney cancer. This chain connects TRBV7-2 to TRBJ2-7; D perhaps matches TRBD1 (6 bases). The CDR3 sequence: CASSLAPPTRTVSYEQYF. The CDR3 bases are TGTGCCAGCAGCTTAGCGCCTCCGACCAGGACAGTTTCCTACGAGCAGTACTTC.